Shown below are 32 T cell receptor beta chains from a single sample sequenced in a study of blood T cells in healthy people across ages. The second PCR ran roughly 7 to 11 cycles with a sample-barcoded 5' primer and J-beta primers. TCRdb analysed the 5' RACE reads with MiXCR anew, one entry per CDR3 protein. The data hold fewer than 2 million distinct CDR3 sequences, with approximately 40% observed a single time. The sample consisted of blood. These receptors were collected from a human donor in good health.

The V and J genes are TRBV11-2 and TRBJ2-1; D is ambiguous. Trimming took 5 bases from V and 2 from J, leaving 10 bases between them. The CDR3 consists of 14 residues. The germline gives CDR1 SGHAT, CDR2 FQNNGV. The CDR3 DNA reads TGTGCCAGCAGCCCCCGGGTTCCCTACAATGAGCAGTTCTTC. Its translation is CASSPRVPYNEQFF.

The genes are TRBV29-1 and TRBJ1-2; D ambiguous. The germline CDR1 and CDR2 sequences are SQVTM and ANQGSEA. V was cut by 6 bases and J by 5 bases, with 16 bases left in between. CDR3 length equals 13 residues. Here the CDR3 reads CSVAPRQRYGYTF. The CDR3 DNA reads TGCAGCGTGGCCCCCAGGCAGAGATATGGCTACACCTTC.

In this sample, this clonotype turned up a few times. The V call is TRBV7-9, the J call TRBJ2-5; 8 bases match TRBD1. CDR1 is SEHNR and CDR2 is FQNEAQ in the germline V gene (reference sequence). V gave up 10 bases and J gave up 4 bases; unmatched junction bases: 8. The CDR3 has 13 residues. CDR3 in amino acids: CAIPDRAGETQYF. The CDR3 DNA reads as TGTGCCATTCCGGACAGGGCGGGAGAGACCCAGTACTTC.

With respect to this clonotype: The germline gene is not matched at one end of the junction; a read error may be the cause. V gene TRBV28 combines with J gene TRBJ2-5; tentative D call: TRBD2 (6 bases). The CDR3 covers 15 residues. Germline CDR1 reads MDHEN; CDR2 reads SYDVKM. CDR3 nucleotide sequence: TGTGCCAGCAGTCCGCCGGGACTGGTCTTTGGGGAGCAGAACTTC. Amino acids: CASSPPGLVFGEQNF.

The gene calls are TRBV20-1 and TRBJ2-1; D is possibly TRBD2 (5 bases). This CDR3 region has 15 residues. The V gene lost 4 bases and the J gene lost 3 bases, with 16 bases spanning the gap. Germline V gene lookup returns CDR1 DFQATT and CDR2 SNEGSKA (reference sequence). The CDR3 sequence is CSATPPRGFYNEQFF. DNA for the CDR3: TGCAGTGCTACCCCTCCTCGGGGATTCTACAATGAGCAGTTCTTC.

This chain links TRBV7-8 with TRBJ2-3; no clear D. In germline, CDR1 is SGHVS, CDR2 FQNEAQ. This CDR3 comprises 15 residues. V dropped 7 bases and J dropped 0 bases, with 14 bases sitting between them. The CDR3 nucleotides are TGTGCCAGCAACCGCGGTGTGGGAAGCACAGATACGCAGTATTTT. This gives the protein CASNRGVGSTDTQYF.

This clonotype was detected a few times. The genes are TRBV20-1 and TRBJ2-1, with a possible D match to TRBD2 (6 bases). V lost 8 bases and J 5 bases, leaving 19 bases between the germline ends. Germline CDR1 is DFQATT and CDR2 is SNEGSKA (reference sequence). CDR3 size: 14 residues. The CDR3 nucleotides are TGCAGTAACGGGGCCCCACGGGAGAACAATGAGCAGTTCTTC. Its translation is CSNGAPRENNEQFF.

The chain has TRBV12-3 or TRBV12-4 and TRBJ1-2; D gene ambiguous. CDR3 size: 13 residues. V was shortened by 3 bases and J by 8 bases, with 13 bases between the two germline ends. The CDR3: CASSFEHRGGYTF. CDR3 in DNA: TGTGCCAGCAGTTTTGAGCACAGAGGGGGCTACACCTTC.

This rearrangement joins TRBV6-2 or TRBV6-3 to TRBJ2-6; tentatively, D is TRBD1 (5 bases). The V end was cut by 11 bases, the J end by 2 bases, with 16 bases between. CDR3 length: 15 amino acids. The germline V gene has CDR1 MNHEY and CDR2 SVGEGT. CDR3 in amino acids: CASLEKGTGANVLTF. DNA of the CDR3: TGTGCCTCCTTAGAGAAGGGGACTGGGGCCAACGTCCTGACTTTC.

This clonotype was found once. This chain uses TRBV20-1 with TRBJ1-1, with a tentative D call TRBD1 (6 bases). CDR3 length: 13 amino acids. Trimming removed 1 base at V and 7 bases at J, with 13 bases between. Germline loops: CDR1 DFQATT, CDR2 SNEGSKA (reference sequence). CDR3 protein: CSARVTGIYEAFF. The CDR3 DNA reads TGCAGTGCTAGAGTGACAGGAATCTATGAAGCTTTCTTT.

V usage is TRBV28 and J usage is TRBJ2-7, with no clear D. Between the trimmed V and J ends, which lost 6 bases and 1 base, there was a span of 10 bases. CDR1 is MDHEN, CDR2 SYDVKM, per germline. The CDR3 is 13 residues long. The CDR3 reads CASSPKRSYEQYF. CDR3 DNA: TGTGCCAGCAGCCCTAAGAGGTCCTACGAGCAGTACTTC.

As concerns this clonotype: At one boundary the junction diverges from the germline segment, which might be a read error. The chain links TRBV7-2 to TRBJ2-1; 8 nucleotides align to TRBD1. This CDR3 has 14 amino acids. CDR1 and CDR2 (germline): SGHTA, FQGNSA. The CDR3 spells CASGLMRQGPEQFF. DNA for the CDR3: TGTGCCAGCGGCTTAATGCGACAGGGGCCTGAGCAGTTCTTC. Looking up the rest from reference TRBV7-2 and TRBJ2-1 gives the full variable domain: GAGVSQSPSNKVTEKGKDVELRCDPISGHTALYWYRQSLGQGLEFLIYFQGNSAPDKSGLPSDRFSAERTGGSVSTLTIQRTQQEDSAVYLCASGLMRQGPEQFFGPGTRLTVL.

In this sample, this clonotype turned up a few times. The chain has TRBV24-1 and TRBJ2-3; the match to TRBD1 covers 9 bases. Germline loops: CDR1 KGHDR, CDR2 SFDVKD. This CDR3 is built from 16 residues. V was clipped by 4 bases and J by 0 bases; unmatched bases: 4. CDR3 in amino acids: CATSERDRESTDTQYF. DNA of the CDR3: TGTGCCACCAGTGAGAGGGACAGGGAGAGCACAGATACGCAGTATTTT.

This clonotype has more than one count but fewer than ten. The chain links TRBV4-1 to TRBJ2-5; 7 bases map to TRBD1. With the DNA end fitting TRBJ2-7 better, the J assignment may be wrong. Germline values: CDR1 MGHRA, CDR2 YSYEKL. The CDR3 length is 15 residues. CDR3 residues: CASSQPARGSYEQYF. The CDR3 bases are TGCGCCAGCAGCCAGCCAGCCAGGGGGTCCTACGAGCAGTACTTC.

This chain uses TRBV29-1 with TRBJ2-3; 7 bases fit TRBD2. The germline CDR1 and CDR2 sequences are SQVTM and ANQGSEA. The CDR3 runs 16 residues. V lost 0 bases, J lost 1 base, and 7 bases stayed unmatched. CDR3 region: CSVEDEGRARTDTQYF. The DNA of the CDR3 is TGCAGCGTTGAAGATGAGGGGAGGGCCCGCACAGATACGCAGTATTTT.

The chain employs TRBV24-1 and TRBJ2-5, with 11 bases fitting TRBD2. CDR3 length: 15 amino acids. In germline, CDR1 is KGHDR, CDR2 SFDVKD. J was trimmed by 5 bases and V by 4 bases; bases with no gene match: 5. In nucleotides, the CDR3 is TGTGCCACCAGTGACCCCCGGACTAGCGGGGAGACCCAGTACTTC. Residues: CATSDPRTSGETQYF.

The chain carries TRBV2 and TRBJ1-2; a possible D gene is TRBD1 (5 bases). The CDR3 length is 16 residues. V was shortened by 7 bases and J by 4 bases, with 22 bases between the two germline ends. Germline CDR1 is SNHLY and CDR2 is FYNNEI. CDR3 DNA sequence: TGTGCCAGCAAATACCTCCCGGGCCAGGGATTCTATGGCTACACCTTC. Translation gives CASKYLPGQGFYGYTF.

The CDR3 DNA sequence: TGCGCCAGCAGCATCAATACGCAGTATTTT. Translating it yields CASSINTQYF. The chain joins TRBV5-1 to TRBJ2-3; D is uncertain. V lost 4 bases and J lost 7, with 4 bases in between. This CDR3 region has 10 residues. Germline V gene lookup returns CDR1 SGHRS and CDR2 YFSETQ.

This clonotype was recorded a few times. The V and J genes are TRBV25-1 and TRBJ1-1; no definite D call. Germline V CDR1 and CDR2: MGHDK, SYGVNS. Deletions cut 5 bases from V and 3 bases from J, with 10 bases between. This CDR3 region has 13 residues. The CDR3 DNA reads TGTGCCAGCAGTCCCTTCGGGTACACTGAAGCTTTCTTT. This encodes CASSPFGYTEAFF.

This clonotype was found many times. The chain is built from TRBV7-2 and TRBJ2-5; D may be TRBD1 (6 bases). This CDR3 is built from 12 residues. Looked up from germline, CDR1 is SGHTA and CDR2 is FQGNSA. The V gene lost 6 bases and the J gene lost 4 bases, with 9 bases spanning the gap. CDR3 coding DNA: TGTGCCAGCAGTTTGGGGGCAGAGACCCAGTACTTC. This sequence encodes CASSLGAETQYF.

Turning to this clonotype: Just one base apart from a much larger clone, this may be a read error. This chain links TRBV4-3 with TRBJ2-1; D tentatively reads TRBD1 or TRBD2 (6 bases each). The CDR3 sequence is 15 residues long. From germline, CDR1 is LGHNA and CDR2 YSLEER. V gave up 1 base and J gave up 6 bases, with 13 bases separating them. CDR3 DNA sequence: TGCGCCAGCAGCCAAGGCCGGGGGACAATCAATGAGCAGTTCTTC. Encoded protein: CASSQGRGTINEQFF.

The DNA for the CDR3 is TGTGCCAGCAGCTTAGACCCGGGACAGAGCACAGATACGCAGTATTTT. Its protein product is CASSLDPGQSTDTQYF. V gene TRBV7-9 combines with J gene TRBJ2-3; TRBD1 matches 7 bases. V lost 1 base to trimming and J lost 0 bases; unmatched junction nucleotides: 4. This CDR3 has 16 residues. Germline CDR1 reads SEHNR; CDR2 reads FQNEAQ (reference sequence).

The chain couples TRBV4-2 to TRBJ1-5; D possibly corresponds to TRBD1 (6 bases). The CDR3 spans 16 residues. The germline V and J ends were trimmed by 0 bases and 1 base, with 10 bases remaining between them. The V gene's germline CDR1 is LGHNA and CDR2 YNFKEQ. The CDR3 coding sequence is TGTGCCAGCAGCCAAGATCAGGGGCTGAGCAATCAGCCCCAGCATTTT. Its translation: CASSQDQGLSNQPQHF.

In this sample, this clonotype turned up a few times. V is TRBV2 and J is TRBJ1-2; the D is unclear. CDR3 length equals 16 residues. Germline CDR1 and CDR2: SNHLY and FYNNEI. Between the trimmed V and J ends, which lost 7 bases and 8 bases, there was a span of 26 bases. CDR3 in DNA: TGTGCCAGCACCTCCCTCGGAGCGGCGGCGGTACGGGGCTACACCTTC. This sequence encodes CASTSLGAAAVRGYTF.

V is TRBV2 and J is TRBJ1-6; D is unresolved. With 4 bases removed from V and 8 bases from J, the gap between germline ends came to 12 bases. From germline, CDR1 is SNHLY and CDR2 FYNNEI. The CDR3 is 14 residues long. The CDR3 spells CASSADWVHSPLHF. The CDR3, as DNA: TGTGCCAGCAGTGCGGACTGGGTTCATTCACCCCTCCACTTT.

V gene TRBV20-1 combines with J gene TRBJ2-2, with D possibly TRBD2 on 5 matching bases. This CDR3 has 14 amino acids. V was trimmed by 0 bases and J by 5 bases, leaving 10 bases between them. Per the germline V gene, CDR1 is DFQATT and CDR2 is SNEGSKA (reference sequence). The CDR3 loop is CSAREKGGTGELFF. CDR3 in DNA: TGCAGTGCTAGAGAAAAGGGCGGGACCGGGGAGCTGTTTTTT.

CDR3 sequence: CATSQNREVEQYF. CDR3 in DNA: TGTGCCACCAGCCAGAACCGAGAGGTGGAGCAGTACTTC. This rearrangement joins TRBV15 to TRBJ2-5, with D hard to call. CDR3 length: 13 amino acids. Germline-derived CDR1 and CDR2 are LNHNV and YYDKDF (reference sequence). V dropped 5 bases and J dropped 11 bases, with 18 bases sitting between them.

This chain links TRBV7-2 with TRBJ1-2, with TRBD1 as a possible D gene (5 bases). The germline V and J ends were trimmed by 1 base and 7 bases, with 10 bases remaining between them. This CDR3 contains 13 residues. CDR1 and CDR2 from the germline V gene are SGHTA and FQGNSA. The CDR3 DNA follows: TGTGCCAGCAGCTTAGTAGTGGGGGGTGGCTACACCTTC. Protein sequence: CASSLVVGGGYTF.

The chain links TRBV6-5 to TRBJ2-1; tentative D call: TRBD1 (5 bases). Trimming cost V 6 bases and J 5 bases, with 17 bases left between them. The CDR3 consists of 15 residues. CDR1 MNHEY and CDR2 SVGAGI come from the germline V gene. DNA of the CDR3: TGTGCCAGCAGGTCCCAGGGAATATCGGACAATGAGCAGTTCTTC. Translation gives CASRSQGISDNEQFF.

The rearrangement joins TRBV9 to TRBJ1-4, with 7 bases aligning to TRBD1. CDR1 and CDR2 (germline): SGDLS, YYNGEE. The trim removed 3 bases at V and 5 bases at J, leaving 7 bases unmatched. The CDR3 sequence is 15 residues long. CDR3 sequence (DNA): TGTGCCAGCAGCGCCTGGCAGGGGGGAAATGAAAAACTGTTTTTT. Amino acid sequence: CASSAWQGGNEKLFF.

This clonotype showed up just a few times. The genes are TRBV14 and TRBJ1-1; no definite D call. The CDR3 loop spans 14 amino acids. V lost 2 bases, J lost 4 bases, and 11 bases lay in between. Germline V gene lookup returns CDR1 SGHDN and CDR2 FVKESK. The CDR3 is CASSQFYVGTEAFF. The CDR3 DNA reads TGTGCCAGCAGCCAATTCTACGTGGGCACTGAAGCTTTCTTT.

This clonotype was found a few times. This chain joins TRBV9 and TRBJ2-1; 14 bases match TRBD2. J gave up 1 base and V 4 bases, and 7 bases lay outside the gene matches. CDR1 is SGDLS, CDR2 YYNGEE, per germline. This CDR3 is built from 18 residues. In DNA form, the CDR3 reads TGTGCCAGCAGCTTAGGACTAGCGGGGGGCGTGTCCTACAATGAGCAGTTCTTC. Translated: CASSLGLAGGVSYNEQFF.